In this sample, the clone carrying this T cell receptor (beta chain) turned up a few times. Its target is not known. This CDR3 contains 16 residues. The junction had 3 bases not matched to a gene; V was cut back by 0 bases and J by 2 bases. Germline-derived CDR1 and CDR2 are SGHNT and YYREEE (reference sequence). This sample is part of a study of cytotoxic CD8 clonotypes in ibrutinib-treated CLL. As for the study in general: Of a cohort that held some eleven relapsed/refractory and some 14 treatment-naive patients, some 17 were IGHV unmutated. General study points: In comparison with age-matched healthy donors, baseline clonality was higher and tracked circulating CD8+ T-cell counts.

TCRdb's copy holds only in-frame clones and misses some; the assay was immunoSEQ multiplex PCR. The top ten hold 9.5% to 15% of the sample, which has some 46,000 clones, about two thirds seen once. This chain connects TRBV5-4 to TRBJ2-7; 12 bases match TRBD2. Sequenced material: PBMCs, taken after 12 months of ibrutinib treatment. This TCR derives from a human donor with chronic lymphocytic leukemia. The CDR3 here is CASSLAPSGGAYEQYF. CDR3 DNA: TGTGCCAGCAGCTTGGCCCCTAGCGGGGGGGCCTACGAGCAGTACTTC.